Below are 26 T cell receptor beta chains sequenced from a single sample in a study of early T cells in non-severe SARS-CoV-2 infection. Via MiXCR, TCRdb re-called the 5' RACE reads, giving one row per CDR3 protein. The table lists tens of thousands of distinct CDR3 sequences, about 6.5% of them singletons. Input material: whole blood. The receptors shown here come from an adult who was a healthcare worker with PCR-confirmed SARS-CoV-2 infection or an uninfected control (not recorded which).

This clonotype showed up many times. The genes are TRBV5-5 and TRBJ1-1; D perhaps matches TRBD1 (6 bases). The CDR3 consists of 14 residues. Germline V lookup: CDR1 SGHKS, CDR2 YYEKEE (reference sequence). V was pared by 0 bases and J by 4 bases, with 10 bases between. The chain's CDR3 is CASSLDRVSTEAFF. CDR3 nucleotide sequence: TGTGCCAGCAGCTTGGACAGGGTGAGCACTGAAGCTTTCTTT.

In this sample, this clonotype turned up a few times. The J gene is TRBJ2-6, the V gene TRBV5-1, with D possibly being TRBD1 or TRBD2 (6 bases each). The CDR3 runs 16 residues. V was cut by 5 bases and J by 2 bases, with 14 bases left in between. Germline loops: CDR1 SGHRS, CDR2 YFSETQ. The CDR3 here is CASRLGGAAGANVLTF. CDR3 DNA: TGCGCCAGCAGACTGGGGGGCGCAGCTGGGGCCAACGTCCTGACTTTC. The entire variable domain, with the rest obtained from reference TRBV5-1 and TRBJ2-6, is as follows: KAGVTQTPRYLIKTRGQQVTLSCSPISGHRSVSWYQQTPGQGLQFLFEYFSETQRNKGNFPGRFSGRQFSNSRSEMNVSTLELGDSALYLCASRLGGAAGANVLTFGAGSRLTVL.

The chain is built from TRBV4-3 and TRBJ2-2; no reliable D call. The CDR3 runs to 12 residues. Germline CDR1 is LGHNA and CDR2 is YSLEER. The germline V and J ends were trimmed by 3 bases and 8 bases, with 7 bases remaining between them. The CDR3 DNA reads as TGCGCCAGCAGCCACCCCGAGGGGGAGCTGTTTTTT. Its translation: CASSHPEGELFF.

The rearrangement uses TRBV18 and TRBJ1-1; the match to TRBD1 covers 8 bases. The CDR3 is 13 residues long. Trimming at V came to 6 bases and at J to 12 bases, leaving 12 bases not matched to a gene. The germline gives CDR1 KGHSH, CDR2 LQKENI. The CDR3 spells CASSSTGGKIPFF. The CDR3 nucleotides read TGTGCCAGCTCGTCTACAGGGGGGAAAATTCCTTTCTTT.

Many counts were recorded for this clonotype. The rearrangement links TRBV5-1 to TRBJ2-7; 8 bases map to TRBD1. Per germline, CDR1 SGHRS and CDR2 YFSETQ. The CDR3 covers 15 residues. With 4 bases clipped from V and 5 bases from J, the junction kept 11 bases outside the gene matches. The CDR3 protein is CASSPRQGFGHEQYF. Here the CDR3 DNA reads TGCGCCAGCAGCCCACGACAGGGGTTCGGGCACGAGCAGTACTTC.

This clonotype has a count of ten or more. This chain uses TRBV20-1 with TRBJ2-5; possibly TRBD1 or TRBD2 for D (5 bases each). Per germline, CDR1 DFQATT and CDR2 SNEGSKA (reference sequence). This CDR3 has 12 residues. V lost 6 bases to trimming and J lost 6 bases, with 14 bases between them. The CDR3 nucleotides read TGCAGTGCAACCGGGACCTTGAAGACCCAGTACTTC. Translated: CSATGTLKTQYF.

This clonotype was counted at least ten times. The genes are TRBV5-1 and TRBJ2-2, with 8 bases that match TRBD2. The CDR3 has 15 residues. Germline V gene sequence: CDR1 SGHRS, CDR2 YFSETQ. V shed 4 bases and J 5 bases; nucleotides not matched to a gene: 7. DNA of the CDR3: TGCGCCAGCAGCCCTAGGGGACTAGAGACCGGGGAGCTGTTTTTT. It translates to CASSPRGLETGELFF.

J is TRBJ2-5 and V is TRBV1; no DNA check was done on the table's D call, TRBD1. TRBV1 is tagged as a pseudogene. The CDR3 has 18 residues. The DNA of the CDR3 is TGCACCAGCAGCCAAGAGGGGGTAAGGAGGAGGAGCCAAGAGACCCAGTACTTC. It yields the protein CTSSQEGVRRRSQETQYF.

This clonotype was detected many times. J is TRBJ2-3 and V is TRBV5-6; 7 bases fit TRBD1. The CDR3 is 14 residues long. Germline-derived CDR1 and CDR2 are SGHDT and YYEEEE. The junction had 1 base not matched to a gene; V was cut back by 3 bases and J by 0 bases. CDR3 DNA: TGTGCCAGCAGCTGGGGACAGAGCACAGATACGCAGTATTTT. Translated, it gives CASSWGQSTDTQYF.

This clonotype came up many times. The chain has TRBV11-2 and TRBJ1-5; the D gene is possibly TRBD1 (6 bases). The CDR3 is made up of 15 amino acids. Germline CDR1 is SGHAT and CDR2 is FQNNGV. V was clipped by 5 bases and J by 5 bases, with 16 bases between them. The CDR3 region has the DNA TGTGCCAGCAGCAAATCCGGGACACACCATCAGCCCCAGCATTTT. Amino acid sequence: CASSKSGTHHQPQHF.

The sample holds many counts of this clonotype. J is TRBJ2-3 and V is TRBV6-6; TRBD2 agrees at 12 bases. CDR1 is MNHNY and CDR2 is SVGAGI in the germline V gene (reference sequence). The CDR3 sequence is 16 residues long. Trimming removed 0 bases from V and 6 bases from J; junction bases left unmatched: 4. As DNA, the CDR3 is TGTGCCAGCAGTTACTCTGCAACTAGCGGGGGGGATACGCAGTATTTT. Translating it yields CASSYSATSGGDTQYF.

On this clonotype itself: A clone one base away is much larger, so this may be a read error. The rearrangement joins TRBV20-1 to TRBJ2-5; D unclear. V lost 6 bases and J lost 9, with 23 bases in between. Germline CDR1 DFQATT, CDR2 SNEGSKA (reference sequence). The CDR3 totals 14 residues. This CDR3 is CSARYRGDAGAQYF. The CDR3, as DNA: TGCAGTGCAAGATACCGTGGAGATGCTGGGGCCCAGTACTTC.

This clonotype was observed many times. This chain uses TRBV5-1 with TRBJ2-3, with a possible D match to TRBD1 (5 bases). The V end was cut by 5 bases, the J end by 4 bases, with 11 bases between. The germline gives CDR1 SGHRS, CDR2 YFSETQ. The CDR3 runs 13 residues. The CDR3 here is CASRLMGPDTQYF. In DNA, the CDR3 is TGCGCCAGCAGACTCATGGGGCCAGATACGCAGTATTTT.

This chain uses TRBV13 with TRBJ2-7; 9 nucleotides align to TRBD1. Germline assignment: CDR1 PRHDT and CDR2 FYEKMQ (reference sequence). V lost 3 bases, J lost 6 bases, and 6 bases stayed unmatched. This CDR3 is built from 14 residues. The DNA of the CDR3 is TGTGCCAGCAGCTTGAGGACAGGGGAGTCCGAGCAGTACTTC. This codes for CASSLRTGESEQYF.

This clonotype has ten or more counts. This chain joins TRBV29-1 and TRBJ1-1; 9 bases fit TRBD1. The ends lost 3 bases at V and 1 base at J; junction bases unmatched: 0. The CDR3 is made up of 13 amino acids. CDR1 and CDR2 from the germline V gene are SQVTM and ANQGSEA. In DNA, the CDR3 is TGCAGCGTTGAGGGACAGGGGAACACTGAAGCTTTCTTT. Translation: CSVEGQGNTEAFF.

In this sample, this clonotype turned up many times. This chain uses TRBV7-9 with TRBJ1-1, with 10 bases identical to TRBD1. The CDR3 loop spans 13 amino acids. CDR1 SEHNR and CDR2 FQNEAQ come from the germline V gene (reference sequence). V lost 5 bases, J lost 13 bases, and 10 bases stayed unmatched. The CDR3 DNA is TGTGCCAGCAGCGCGCGGGGGACAGGGGTTAGTTTCTTT. As protein: CASSARGTGVSFF.

At least ten counts were recorded for this clonotype. The chain recombines TRBV12-3 or TRBV12-4 with TRBJ2-3; D perhaps matches TRBD2 (5 bases). CDR3 size: 16 residues. The ends were cut back, 4 bases at V and 1 base at J, with 15 bases in the middle. CDR3: CASSSLGGSGTDTQYF. DNA for the CDR3: TGTGCCAGCAGTTCCTTGGGTGGGAGTGGCACAGATACGCAGTATTTT.

The chain joins TRBV5-1 to TRBJ2-6; the D gene is possibly TRBD1 (6 bases). The CDR3 spans 15 residues. CDR1 is SGHRS, CDR2 YFSETQ, per germline. V gave up 4 bases and J gave up 4 bases, with 12 bases separating them. The CDR3 DNA is TGCGCCAGCAGCCTCGGACAGCCGGGGGCCAACGTCCTGACTTTC. This sequence encodes CASSLGQPGANVLTF.

This chain joins TRBV11-2 and TRBJ2-1; D gene uncertain. The CDR3 runs to 14 residues. The V end was cut by 1 base, the J end by 5 bases, with 9 bases between. Looked up from germline, CDR1 is SGHAT and CDR2 is FQNNGV. The CDR3 loop is CASSLARLNNEQFF. The CDR3 nucleotides are TGTGCCAGCAGCTTAGCCAGGCTAAACAATGAGCAGTTCTTC.

This clonotype was recorded a few times. The CDR3 protein is CASSLGRDWNYGYTF. CDR3 nucleotides: TGTGCCAGTAGTCTCGGCAGGGACTGGAACTATGGCTACACCTTC. The chain uses TRBV19 and TRBJ1-2, with TRBD1 as a possible D gene (5 bases). V was pared by 5 bases and J by 2 bases, with 15 bases between. The CDR3 runs 15 residues. The germline gives CDR1 LNHDA, CDR2 SQIVND (reference sequence).

This clonotype came up a few times. This chain connects TRBV4-3 to TRBJ2-2; D gene uncertain. V shed 1 base and J shed 0 bases, with 3 bases lying between them. In germline, CDR1 is LGHNA, CDR2 YSLEER. The CDR3 sequence is 14 residues long. The CDR3 bases are TGCGCCAGCAGCCAAGCCTCGAACACCGGGGAGCTGTTTTTT. Its translation is CASSQASNTGELFF.

This clonotype was counted at least ten times. The gene calls are TRBV7-9 and TRBJ2-1, with D perhaps matching TRBD1 (5 bases). Trimming took off 5 bases at V and 15 bases at J, with 14 bases between the two ends. The CDR3 sequence is 11 residues long. CDR1 is SEHNR and CDR2 is FQNEAQ in the germline V gene (reference sequence). This chain's CDR3 is CASSAQEQWFF. The CDR3, as DNA: TGTGCCAGCAGCGCACAGGAACAGTGGTTCTTC.

This clonotype was picked up many times. The V and J genes are TRBV29-1 and TRBJ2-7, with 12 bases matching TRBD2. The length of the CDR3 is 17 residues. CDR1 and CDR2 (germline): SQVTM, ANQGSEA. J was trimmed by 3 bases and V by 4 bases; bases with no gene match: 13. The CDR3 nucleotides are TGCAGCGTTGTGGTGAGGCTAGCGGGAGGGGGAAACTACGAGCAGTACTTC. Residues: CSVVVRLAGGGNYEQYF.

In this sample, this clonotype turned up a few times. This chain links TRBV29-1 with TRBJ2-7; D possibly corresponds to TRBD1 (6 bases). This CDR3 has 12 residues. The V gene lost 7 bases and the J gene lost 2 bases, with 12 bases spanning the gap. The germline V gene has CDR1 SQVTM and CDR2 ANQGSEA. The CDR3 here is CSGLQGAYEQYF. CDR3 DNA sequence: TGCAGCGGACTACAGGGAGCCTACGAGCAGTACTTC.

In its sample, this clonotype was seen many times. The rearrangement joins TRBV6-5 to TRBJ2-2, with D possibly TRBD1 on 6 matching bases. V lost 6 bases and J lost 2, with 19 bases in between. The CDR3 is 17 amino acids. Germline V gene data show CDR1 as MNHEY and CDR2 as SVGAGI. The CDR3 here is CASRWDTGQGNTGELFF. The CDR3 DNA reads TGTGCCAGCAGATGGGACACCGGCCAGGGCAACACCGGGGAGCTGTTTTTT.

J is TRBJ2-1 and V is TRBV5-1; D ambiguous. The CDR3 sequence is 15 residues long. The germline gives CDR1 SGHRS, CDR2 YFSETQ. The V gene lost 0 bases and the J gene lost 3 bases, with 10 bases spanning the gap. For the CDR3, the DNA is TGCGCCAGCAGCTTGGCCGTGGGAATCTACAATGAGCAGTTCTTC. It codes for CASSLAVGIYNEQFF. Filled out from reference TRBV5-1 and TRBJ2-1, the complete variable domain reads KAGVTQTPRYLIKTRGQQVTLSCSPISGHRSVSWYQQTPGQGLQFLFEYFSETQRNKGNFPGRFSGRQFSNSRSEMNVSTLELGDSALYLCASSLAVGIYNEQFFGPGTRLTVL.